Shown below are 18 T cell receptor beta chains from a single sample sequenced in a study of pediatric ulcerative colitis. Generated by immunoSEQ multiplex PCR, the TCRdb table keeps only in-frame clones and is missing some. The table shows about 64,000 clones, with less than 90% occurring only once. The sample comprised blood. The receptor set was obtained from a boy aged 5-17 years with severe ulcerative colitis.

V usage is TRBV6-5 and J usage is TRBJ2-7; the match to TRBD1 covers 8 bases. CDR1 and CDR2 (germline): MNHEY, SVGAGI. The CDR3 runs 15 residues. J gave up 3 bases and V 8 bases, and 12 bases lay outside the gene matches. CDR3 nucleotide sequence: TGTGCCAGCCAGGGGGCTGGAGCGGAAAACTACGAGCAGTACTTC. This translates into CASQGAGAENYEQYF.

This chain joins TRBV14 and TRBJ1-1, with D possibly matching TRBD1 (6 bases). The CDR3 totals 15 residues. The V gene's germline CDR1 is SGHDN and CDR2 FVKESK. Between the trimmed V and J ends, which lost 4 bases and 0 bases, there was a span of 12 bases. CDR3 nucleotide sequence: TGTGCCAGCAGCCCCCCAGCAGGGGTGAACACTGAAGCTTTCTTT. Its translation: CASSPPAGVNTEAFF.

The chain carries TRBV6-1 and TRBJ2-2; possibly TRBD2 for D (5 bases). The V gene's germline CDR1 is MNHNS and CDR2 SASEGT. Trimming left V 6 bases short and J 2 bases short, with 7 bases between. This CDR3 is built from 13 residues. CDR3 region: CASSTSNTGELFF. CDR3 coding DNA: TGTGCCAGCAGCACTAGTAACACCGGGGAGCTGTTTTTT.

CDR3 sequence (DNA): TGCGCCAGCAGCCATGAGACAGGCTCTGGGGCCAACGTCCTGACTTTC. Protein: CASSHETGSGANVLTF. This chain joins TRBV4-3 and TRBJ2-6; possible D gene TRBD1, 6 bases. This CDR3 is built from 16 residues. Trimming stripped 3 bases from V and 0 bases from J, with 9 bases between. In germline, CDR1 is LGHNA, CDR2 YSLEER.

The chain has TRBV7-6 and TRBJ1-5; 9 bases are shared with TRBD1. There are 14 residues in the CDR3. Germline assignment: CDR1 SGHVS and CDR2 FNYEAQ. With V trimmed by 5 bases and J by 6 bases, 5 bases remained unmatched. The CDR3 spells CASSDPGQGQPQHF. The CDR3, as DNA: TGTGCCAGCAGCGATCCGGGACAGGGTCAGCCCCAGCATTTT.

The CDR3 spells CAISVGGGTEAFF. In nucleotides, the CDR3 is TGTGCCATCAGTGTAGGGGGGGGCACTGAAGCTTTCTTT. The rearrangement links TRBV10-3 to TRBJ1-1, with D possibly being TRBD1 (6 bases). This CDR3 has 13 residues. CDR1 and CDR2 (germline): ENHRY, SYGVKD. V was shortened by 4 bases and J by 4 bases, with 10 bases between the two germline ends.

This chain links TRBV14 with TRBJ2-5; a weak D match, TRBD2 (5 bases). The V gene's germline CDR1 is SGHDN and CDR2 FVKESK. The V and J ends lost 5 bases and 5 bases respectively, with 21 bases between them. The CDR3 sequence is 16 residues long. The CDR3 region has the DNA TGTGCCAGCAGCATCGGAAGAGGGATTAGTGGGGAGACCCAGTACTTC. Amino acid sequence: CASSIGRGISGETQYF.

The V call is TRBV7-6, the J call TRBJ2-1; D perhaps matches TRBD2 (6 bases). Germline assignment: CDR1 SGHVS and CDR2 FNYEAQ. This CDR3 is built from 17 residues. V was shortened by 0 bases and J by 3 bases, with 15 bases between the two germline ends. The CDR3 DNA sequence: TGTGCCAGCAGCTTAGCGTACGTGGGAGGAATCTACAATGAGCAGTTCTTC. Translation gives CASSLAYVGGIYNEQFF.

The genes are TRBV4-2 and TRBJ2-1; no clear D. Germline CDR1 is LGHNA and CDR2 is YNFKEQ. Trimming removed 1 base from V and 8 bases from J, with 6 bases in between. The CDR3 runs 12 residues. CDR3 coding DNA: TGTGCCAGCAGCCAAGTTCAGCATGAGCAGTTCTTC. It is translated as CASSQVQHEQFF.

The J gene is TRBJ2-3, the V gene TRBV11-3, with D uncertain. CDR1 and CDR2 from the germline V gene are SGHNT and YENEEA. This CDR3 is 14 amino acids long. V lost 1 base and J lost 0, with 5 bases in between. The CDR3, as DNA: TGTGCCAGCAGCTTAGCGATTAGCACAGATACGCAGTATTTT. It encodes CASSLAISTDTQYF.

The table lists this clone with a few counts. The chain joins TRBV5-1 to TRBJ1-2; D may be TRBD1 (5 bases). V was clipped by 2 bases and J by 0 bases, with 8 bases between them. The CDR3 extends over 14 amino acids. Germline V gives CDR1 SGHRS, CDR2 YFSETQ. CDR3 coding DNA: TGCGCCAGCAGCTTACAGGAACCTAACTATGGCTACACCTTC. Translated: CASSLQEPNYGYTF.

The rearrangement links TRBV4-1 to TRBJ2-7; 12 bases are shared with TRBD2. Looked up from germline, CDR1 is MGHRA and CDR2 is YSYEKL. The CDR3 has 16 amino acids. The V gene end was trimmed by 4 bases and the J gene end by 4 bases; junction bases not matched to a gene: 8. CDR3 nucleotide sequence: TGCGCCAGCAGCCCGCCTGGACTAGCGGGAATGTACGAGCAGTACTTC. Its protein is CASSPPGLAGMYEQYF.

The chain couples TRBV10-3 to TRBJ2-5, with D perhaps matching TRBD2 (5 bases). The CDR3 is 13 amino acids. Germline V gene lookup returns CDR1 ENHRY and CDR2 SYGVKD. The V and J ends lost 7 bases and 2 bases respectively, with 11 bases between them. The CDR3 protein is CAITGGLQETQYF. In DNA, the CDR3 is TGTGCCATCACTGGAGGTCTTCAAGAGACCCAGTACTTC.

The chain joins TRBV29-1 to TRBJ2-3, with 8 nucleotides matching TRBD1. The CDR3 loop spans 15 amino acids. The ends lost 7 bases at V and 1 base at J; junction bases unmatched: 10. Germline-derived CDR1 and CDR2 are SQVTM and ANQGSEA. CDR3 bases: TGCAGCGCCGACCCCGGACAGGGAGGCACAGATACGCAGTATTTT. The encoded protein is CSADPGQGGTDTQYF.

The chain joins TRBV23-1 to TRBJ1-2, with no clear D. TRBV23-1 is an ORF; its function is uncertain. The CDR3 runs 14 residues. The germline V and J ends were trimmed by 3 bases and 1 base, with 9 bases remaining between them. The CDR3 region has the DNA TGCGCCAGCAGTCACCCCCAGCGTAACTATGGCTACACCTTC. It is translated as CASSHPQRNYGYTF.

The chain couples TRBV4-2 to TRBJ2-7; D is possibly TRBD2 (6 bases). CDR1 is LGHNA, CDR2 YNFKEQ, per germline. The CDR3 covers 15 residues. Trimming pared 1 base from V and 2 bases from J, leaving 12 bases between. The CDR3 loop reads CASSQVSSGAYEQYF. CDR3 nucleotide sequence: TGTGCCAGCAGCCAAGTATCGTCGGGAGCCTACGAGCAGTACTTC.

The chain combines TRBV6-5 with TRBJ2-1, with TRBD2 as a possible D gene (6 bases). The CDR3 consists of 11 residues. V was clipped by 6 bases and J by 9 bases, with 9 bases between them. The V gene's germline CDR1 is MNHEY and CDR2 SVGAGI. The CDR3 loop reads CASSPGGEQFF. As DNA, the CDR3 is TGTGCCAGCAGCCCCGGGGGTGAGCAGTTCTTC.

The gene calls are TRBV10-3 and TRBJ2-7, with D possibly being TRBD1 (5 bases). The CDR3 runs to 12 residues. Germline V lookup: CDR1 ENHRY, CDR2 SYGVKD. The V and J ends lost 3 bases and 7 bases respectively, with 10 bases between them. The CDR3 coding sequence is TGTGCCATCAGTGAAAAGACAGATGAGCAGTACTTC. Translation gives CAISEKTDEQYF.